This paragraph reports one TCR beta chain. In the study's own analysis: From reference gene primer amplification, estimates of nucleated cell counts were derived. Here immunoSEQ multiplex PCR was the method, and the copy in TCRdb shows in-frame clones only, minus some. The DNA gave D and trimming, while V, J and clone size come from that table. The sample yields around 260,000 clones, about 86% seen once. These data are taken from a study of blood T cell repertoires in COVID-19. In the study overall: The United States, Italy and Spain were the sources of the acute and convalescent COVID-19 samples. T cells, B-cell-depleted T cells, or PBMCs supplied cDNA or gDNA.

Germline CDR1 reads SQVTM; CDR2 reads ANQGSEA. The CDR3 is 13 residues long. With 5 bases removed from V and 4 bases from J, the gap between germline ends came to 15 bases. The sequence derives from a man aged 18-30 years with active or convalescent COVID-19. The specimen was peripheral blood. V and J are TRBV29-1 and TRBJ2-7, with a possible D match to TRBD2 (6 bases). For the CDR3, the DNA is TGCAGCGTTTCTGCGGGGCCCCCTTACGAGCAGTACTTC. This sequence encodes CSVSAGPPYEQYF.